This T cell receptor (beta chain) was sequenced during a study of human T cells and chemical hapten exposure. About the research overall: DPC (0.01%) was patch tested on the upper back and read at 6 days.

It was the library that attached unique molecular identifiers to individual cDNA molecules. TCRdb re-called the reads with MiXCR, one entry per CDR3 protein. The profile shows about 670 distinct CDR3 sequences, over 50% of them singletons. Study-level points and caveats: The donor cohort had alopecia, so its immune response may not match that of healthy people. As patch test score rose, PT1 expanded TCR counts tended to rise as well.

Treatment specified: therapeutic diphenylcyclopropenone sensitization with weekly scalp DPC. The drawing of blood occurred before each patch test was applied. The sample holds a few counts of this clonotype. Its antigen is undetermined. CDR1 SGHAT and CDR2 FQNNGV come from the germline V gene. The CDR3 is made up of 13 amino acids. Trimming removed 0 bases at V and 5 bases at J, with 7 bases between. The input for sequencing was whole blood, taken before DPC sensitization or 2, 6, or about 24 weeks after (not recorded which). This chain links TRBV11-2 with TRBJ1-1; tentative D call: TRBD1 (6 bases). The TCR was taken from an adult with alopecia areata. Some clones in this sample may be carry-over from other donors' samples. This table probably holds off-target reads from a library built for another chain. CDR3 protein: CASSLERGTEAFF. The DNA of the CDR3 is TGTGCCAGCAGCTTAGAAAGGGGGACTGAAGCTTTCTTT. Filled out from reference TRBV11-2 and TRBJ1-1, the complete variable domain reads EAGVAQSPRYKIIEKRQSVAFWCNPISGHATLYWYQQILGQGPKLLIQFQNNGVVDDSQLPKDRFSAERLKGVDSTLKIQPAKLEDSAVYLCASSLERGTEAFFGQGTRLTVV.